The T cell receptor beta chain under discussion was sequenced for a study of molecular identifiers for immune sequencing clone quantification. Overall study findings and caveats: Among effectors, clones above 20 RNA copies held over 97% of molecules; among naive cells, under 1%.

By its share, this clonotype is medium-sized. Its cognate antigen is unknown. Naive CD8 libraries were made from around 18,000 to 910,000 sorted cells, and they used 10%, 30% or 50% RNA. The use of previously described methods and listed TCR primers produced the bulk TCR libraries. TCRdb ran MiXCR on the PCR reads and lists one entry per CDR3 protein. The sample carries 5,500 or so distinct CDR3 sequences, approximately 15% recorded once. This clonotype was sampled from a human donor in good health. Some libraries in this study had Jurkat cell RNA spiked in. The source material was naive CD8+ T cells from blood, with Jurkat cell RNA spiked in. Sample subset: FACS-sorted CD8+CD4-CCR7+CD45RA+ naive T cells.

The CDR3 coding sequence is TGCAGTGCCCCTGGCAGGGCCAGCACCGGGGAGCTGTTTTTT. Protein: CSAPGRASTGELFF. V is TRBV20-1 and J is TRBJ2-2, with D maybe TRBD1 (5 bases). Per the germline V gene, CDR1 is DFQATT and CDR2 is SNEGSKA (reference sequence). Trimming removed 6 bases at V and 4 bases at J, with 15 bases between. The CDR3 is 14 residues long.